This TCR beta chain appears in the sequencing data of a study of blood T cell repertoires in COVID-19. Study as a whole: Acute and convalescent COVID-19 samples came from the United States, Italy and Spain.

Under the authors' procedure: Amplifying reference gene primers gave estimates of nucleated cell counts. TCRdb keeps only in-frame clones here, not all; method: immunoSEQ multiplex PCR. The V and J calls and clone size are taken from that table; D and trimming were inferred from the DNA. Seen here are some 170,000 clones, roughly nine tenths observed once, and the top ten hold 1% to 1.5%. Assignment of participants to cohorts was predicated upon participant-reported clinical history. This CDR3 region has 15 residues. V lost 0 bases, J lost 2 bases, and 1 base stayed unmatched. Per the germline V gene, CDR1 is MNHEY and CDR2 is SVGAGI.

The TCR sequence derives from a human donor with acute COVID-19. The donor label of this sample is uncertain. The specimen sequenced was PBMCs or T cells enriched from blood (not recorded which). This sequence joins TRBV6-5 and TRBJ1-3, with 7 bases that match TRBD1. For the CDR3, the DNA is TGTGCCAGCAGTTACTCCACAGGGGCTGGAAACACCATATATTTT. This encodes CASSYSTGAGNTIYF.